This TCR beta chain was profiled in a study of blood T cells in healthy people across ages. After removal of 2 bases from V and 7 bases from J, the junction contained 5 bases not matched to a gene. Germline CDR1 reads MNHEY; CDR2 reads SVGEGT. The CDR3 sequence is 14 residues long. Sample-barcoded 5' priming and a J-beta primer mix drove a second PCR of about 7 to 12 cycles. Each CDR3 protein gets one entry after TCRdb re-called the 5' RACE reads with MiXCR. The sample includes about 620,000 distinct CDR3 sequences, more than 45% of them seen just once. The rearrangement joins TRBV6-2 or TRBV6-3 to TRBJ2-1; 7 bases fit TRBD2. Specimen: blood. This TCR came from an elderly woman in good health. Written as DNA, the CDR3 is TGTGCCAGCAGTTACCAAGCGGGGCTTAATGAGCAGTTCTTC. It specifies CASSYQAGLNEQFF.